One sample yielded the 25 T cell receptor beta chains listed below, sequenced in a study of T cell responses to AZD1222 COVID-19 vaccine. Data came from immunoSEQ multiplex PCR; TCRdb stores just in-frame clones and leaves some out. The sample has fewer than 200,000 clones; around 90% are singletons. The specimen was peripheral blood, collected on day 0 of AZD1222 vaccination. Source of these receptors: an adult in good health.

The chain recombines TRBV5-1 with TRBJ1-2; TRBD1 matches at 7 bases. With V trimmed by 4 bases and J by 8 bases, 8 bases remained unmatched. The length of the CDR3 is 13 residues. From germline, CDR1 is SGHRS and CDR2 YFSETQ. The CDR3: CASSETGESGYTF. DNA for the CDR3: TGCGCCAGCAGCGAAACAGGGGAATCGGGCTACACCTTC. Using reference TRBV5-1 and TRBJ1-2 for the parts outside the CDR3, the full variable domain is KAGVTQTPRYLIKTRGQQVTLSCSPISGHRSVSWYQQTPGQGLQFLFEYFSETQRNKGNFPGRFSGRQFSNSRSEMNVSTLELGDSALYLCASSETGESGYTFGSGTRLTVV.

This sequence joins TRBV12-3 or TRBV12-4 and TRBJ1-1; no firm D call. The CDR3 consists of 13 residues. V was clipped by 7 bases and J by 2 bases, with 11 bases between them. The CDR3 bases are TGTGCCAGCACTAAGGCTGCAAACACTGAAGCTTTCTTT. This translates into CASTKAANTEAFF.

This CDR3 is CASSLVPVTGRWETQYF. For the CDR3, the DNA is TGTGCCAGCAGCTTGGTTCCCGTGACAGGGAGATGGGAGACCCAGTACTTC. The gene calls are TRBV5-5 and TRBJ2-5; 7 bases are shared with TRBD1. Germline assignment: CDR1 SGHKS and CDR2 YYEKEE (reference sequence). J gave up 5 bases and V 0 bases, and 13 bases lay outside the gene matches. This CDR3 has 17 residues.

The chain is built from TRBV13 and TRBJ2-2; D unresolved. Deletions cut 2 bases from V and 4 bases from J, with 20 bases between. This CDR3 is 18 amino acids long. CDR1 is PRHDT and CDR2 is FYEKMQ in the germline V gene (reference sequence). The CDR3 region has the DNA TGTGCCAGCAGCTTAACCAGTAGGTTTGCGCAAACCACCGGGGAGCTGTTTTTT. Translation gives CASSLTSRFAQTTGELFF. The variable domain in full, with the rest retrieved from reference TRBV13 and TRBJ2-2, is AAGVIQSPRHLIKEKRETATLKCYPIPRHDTVYWYQQGPGQDPQFLISFYEKMQSDKGSIPDRFSAQQFSDYHSELNMSSLELGDSALYFCASSLTSRFAQTTGELFFGEGSRLTVL.

The chain carries TRBV9 and TRBJ1-2, with no clear D. CDR3 length equals 15 residues. The germline V gene has CDR1 SGDLS and CDR2 YYNGEE. V was clipped by 9 bases and J by 0 bases, with 18 bases between them. In nucleotides, the CDR3 is TGTGCCACAACCCCAGACCCGGGTCCTAACTATGGCTACACCTTC. It translates to CATTPDPGPNYGYTF.

CDR3 bases: TGTGCCAGCAGCCGGAGTGGTCTTTTCTATGGCTACACCTTC. Translated: CASSRSGLFYGYTF. This chain uses TRBV3-1 (or the pseudogene TRBV3-2) with TRBJ1-2, with D unresolved. The V and J ends lost 4 bases and 4 bases respectively, with 13 bases between them. The CDR3 sequence is 14 residues long. In germline, CDR1 is LGHDT, CDR2 YNNKEL (reference sequence).

The V call is TRBV27, the J call TRBJ2-7; 10 positions match TRBD1. The length of the CDR3 is 14 residues. The trim removed 2 bases at V and 5 bases at J, leaving 3 bases unmatched. CDR1 and CDR2 from the germline V gene are MNHEY and SMNVEV (reference sequence). In DNA form, the CDR3 reads TGTGCCAGCAGTTTAAGGGACAGGGGTAACGAGCAGTACTTC. This encodes CASSLRDRGNEQYF.

V and J are TRBV29-1 and TRBJ2-7; TRBD1 aligns across 9 bases. The germline gives CDR1 SQVTM, CDR2 ANQGSEA. This CDR3 contains 15 residues. Trimming cost V 2 bases and J 3 bases; bases outside gene matches: 8. The CDR3 sequence: CSVENQDRGGYEQYF. In DNA form, the CDR3 reads TGCAGCGTTGAAAACCAGGACAGGGGAGGCTACGAGCAGTACTTC.

V is TRBV6-5 and J is TRBJ1-3, with a tentative D call TRBD1 (6 bases). CDR3 length: 15 amino acids. Germline V gene data show CDR1 as MNHEY and CDR2 as SVGAGI. Trimming left V 3 bases short and J 5 bases short, with 14 bases between. CDR3 protein: CASSYLTGARNTIYF. The CDR3 DNA follows: TGTGCCAGCAGTTATTTGACAGGTGCCCGAAACACCATATATTTT.

The chain recombines TRBV10-3 with TRBJ1-2; D may be TRBD1 (5 bases). The V end was cut by 5 bases, the J end by 3 bases, with 25 bases between. Germline lookup yields CDR1 ENHRY and CDR2 SYGVKD. The CDR3 covers 18 residues. CDR3 protein: CAISSSPDIPRGDYGYTF. CDR3 sequence (DNA): TGTGCCATCAGTTCTAGCCCGGACATCCCGCGGGGGGACTATGGCTACACCTTC.

This chain uses TRBV5-6 with TRBJ1-6; TRBD1 matches 9 bases. The CDR3 length is 16 residues. The germline CDR1 and CDR2 sequences are SGHDT and YYEEEE. V shed 3 bases and J 9 bases; nucleotides not matched to a gene: 10. CDR3 loop: CASSWRGTGSFSPLHF. CDR3 DNA: TGTGCCAGCAGCTGGCGGGGGACAGGGTCTTTTTCACCCCTCCACTTT.

The V gene is TRBV11-3, the J gene TRBJ2-1; 7 bases map to TRBD1. This CDR3 contains 17 residues. Germline V gene data show CDR1 as SGHNT and CDR2 as YENEEA. J gave up 7 bases and V 0 bases, and 12 bases lay outside the gene matches. This CDR3 is CASSLDRRRGLYNEQFF. Here the CDR3 DNA reads TGTGCCAGCAGCTTAGATCGTCGCAGGGGGTTGTATAATGAGCAGTTCTTC.

The V call is TRBV28, the J call TRBJ2-1, with D possibly matching TRBD1 (6 bases). V dropped 6 bases and J dropped 0 bases, with 6 bases sitting between them. The length of the CDR3 is 13 residues. Germline values: CDR1 MDHEN, CDR2 SYDVKM. DNA of the CDR3: TGTGCCAGCAGGGACAGCTCCTACAATGAGCAGTTCTTC. Its protein product is CASRDSSYNEQFF.

Turning to this clone: The sample has other DNA sequences that encode this CDR3 too. The chain couples TRBV6-5 to TRBJ2-5; D is ambiguous. This CDR3 is built from 13 residues. Trimming took off 0 bases at V and 4 bases at J, with 6 bases between the two ends. Germline CDR1 MNHEY, CDR2 SVGAGI. The CDR3 loop reads CASSYSLGETQYF. The DNA of the CDR3 is TGTGCCAGCAGTTACTCACTGGGAGAGACCCAGTACTTC.

In nucleotides, the CDR3 is TGTGCCAGCAGTGAAGTACACCTCATAGGACTACGCAATCAGCCCCAGCATTTT. It codes for CASSEVHLIGLRNQPQHF. The chain has TRBV6-1 and TRBJ1-5, with D unresolved. Per the germline V gene, CDR1 is MNHNS and CDR2 is SASEGT. The CDR3 is 18 amino acids. Trimming left V 1 base short and J 2 bases short, with 18 bases between.

The V and J genes are TRBV7-6 and TRBJ2-7; TRBD2 is a possible D gene (6 bases). The CDR3 loop spans 14 amino acids. CDR1 is SGHVS, CDR2 FNYEAQ, per germline. Trimming removed 5 bases from V and 3 bases from J, with 14 bases in between. CDR3 coding DNA: TGTGCCAGCAGCGCGGGGCTGAACCTCTACGAGCAGTACTTC. Amino acid sequence: CASSAGLNLYEQYF.

This clone was detected only once. This chain uses TRBV6-5 with TRBJ1-5; 7 nucleotides match TRBD1. The trim removed 8 bases at V and 2 bases at J, leaving 3 bases unmatched. This CDR3 is built from 13 residues. Germline V gives CDR1 MNHEY, CDR2 SVGAGI. CDR3 in amino acids: CASGGTGNQPQHF. CDR3 nucleotides: TGTGCCAGCGGAGGGACAGGCAATCAGCCCCAGCATTTT.

This sequence joins TRBV28 and TRBJ2-7; D gene uncertain. Trimming removed 4 bases at V and 4 bases at J, with 5 bases between. CDR3 length equals 11 residues. Germline V gene data show CDR1 as MDHEN and CDR2 as SYDVKM. The CDR3 coding sequence is TGTGCCAGCAGTTATTGGTACGAGCAGTACTTC. It is translated as CASSYWYEQYF.

The chain links TRBV27 to TRBJ2-1; D might be TRBD1 (6 bases). The germline V and J ends were trimmed by 2 bases and 0 bases, with 8 bases remaining between them. The CDR3 spans 15 residues. Germline CDR1 MNHEY, CDR2 SMNVEV (reference sequence). CDR3 coding DNA: TGTGCCAGCAGTTTACTGGGGGCCTCCTACAATGAGCAGTTCTTC. Translation: CASSLLGASYNEQFF.

The chain recombines TRBV7-2 with TRBJ2-1; D remains ambiguous. The CDR3 runs to 14 residues. V lost 3 bases and J 3 bases, leaving 9 bases between the germline ends. Looked up from germline, CDR1 is SGHTA and CDR2 is FQGNSA. As DNA, the CDR3 is TGTGCCAGCAGCTTTTTTGGCGGCTACAATGAGCAGTTCTTC. This sequence encodes CASSFFGGYNEQFF.

V usage is TRBV11-2 and J usage is TRBJ2-2; 10 nucleotides match TRBD2. This CDR3 is 16 amino acids long. CDR1 and CDR2 (germline): SGHAT, FQNNGV. V was pared by 6 bases and J by 6 bases, with 10 bases of the junction left unmatched. The chain's CDR3 is CASRAGLAIGAGELFF. The DNA of the CDR3 is TGTGCCAGCAGAGCGGGACTAGCGATAGGGGCCGGGGAGCTGTTTTTT.

The chain joins TRBV6-6 to TRBJ1-4; D uncertain. V lost 0 bases to trimming and J lost 7 bases, with 15 bases between them. In germline, CDR1 is MNHNY, CDR2 SVGAGI (reference sequence). The CDR3 consists of 16 residues. CDR3 loop: CASSYSSGGNSEKLFF. CDR3 nucleotides: TGTGCCAGCAGTTACTCGAGCGGAGGGAACAGTGAAAAACTGTTTTTT.

V gene TRBV19 combines with J gene TRBJ2-2; D is unresolved. CDR3 length: 17 amino acids. The V end was cut by 5 bases, the J end by 3 bases, with 19 bases between. Germline V lookup: CDR1 LNHDA, CDR2 SQIVND (reference sequence). DNA of the CDR3: TGTGCCAGTAGTTATTCCGGCCCCGGCCTTCACACCGGGGAGCTGTTTTTT. Its protein is CASSYSGPGLHTGELFF.

The chain recombines TRBV4-2 with TRBJ1-5, with 7 positions matching TRBD1. The CDR3 is made up of 16 amino acids. The germline gives CDR1 LGHNA, CDR2 YNFKEQ. Germline trimming cut 2 bases from V and 7 bases from J; bases unmatched to any gene: 11. For the CDR3, the DNA is TGTGCCAGCAGCCAAACAACAGGGGTAGTAGGGCAGCCCCAGCATTTT. This gives the protein CASSQTTGVVGQPQHF.

The chain couples TRBV5-5 to TRBJ2-3; weak D call: TRBD2 (6 bases). Germline assignment: CDR1 SGHKS and CDR2 YYEKEE (reference sequence). With 0 bases removed from V and 0 bases from J, the gap between germline ends came to 14 bases. The CDR3 length is 17 residues. In nucleotides, the CDR3 is TGTGCCAGCAGCTTGGGTGAGCGGGCTCCTAGCACAGATACGCAGTATTTT. Translated, it gives CASSLGERAPSTDTQYF.